This record concerns one T cell receptor beta chain sequence. No antigen is known for it. The germline V gene encodes CDR1 MNHEY and CDR2 SVGAGI. The CDR3 sequence is 14 residues long. Trimming shortened V by 6 bases and J by 1 base, and 12 bases separated the two germline ends. The sample is drawn from a study of cytomegalovirus exposure and HLA in healthy donors. Study results and caveats: Reportedly, TCR beta sequences accurately predicted HLA-A and HLA-B alleles in most subjects. The authors later found HLA-associated TCR beta chains more clonally expanded than equally common others.

The PCR ran on 60 Vbeta and 13 Jbeta primers. This table comes from immunoSEQ multiplex PCR, and its TCRdb copy is limited to in-frame clones, with some not included. There are 150,000 to 200,000 clones in the sample; just under 80% occur only once, and 5.5% to 7.5% lies in the top ten. The specimen was PBMCs. This clonotype originated in a woman aged 40 to 50 in good health and CMV-seropositive. The V call is TRBV6-5, the J call TRBJ1-2; no clear D. The CDR3 region is CASRTPGGNYGYTF. The CDR3 bases are TGTGCCAGCAGAACGCCGGGAGGTAACTATGGCTACACCTTC.